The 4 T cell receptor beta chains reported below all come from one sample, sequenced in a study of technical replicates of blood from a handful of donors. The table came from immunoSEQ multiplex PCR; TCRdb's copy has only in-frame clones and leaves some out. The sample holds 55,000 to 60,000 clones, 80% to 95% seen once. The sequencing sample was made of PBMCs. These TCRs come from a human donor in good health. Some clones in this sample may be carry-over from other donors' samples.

The CDR3 sequence: CASNDGIFNSPLHF. The CDR3 DNA sequence: TGTGCCAGCAACGACGGGATTTTTAATTCACCCCTCCACTTT. The chain carries TRBV11-2 and TRBJ1-6, with D unresolved. Looked up from germline, CDR1 is SGHAT and CDR2 is FQNNGV. The CDR3 runs to 14 residues. V was clipped by 7 bases and J by 6 bases, with 13 bases between them.

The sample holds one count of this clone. The CDR3: CASSQNRGSYNSPLHF. DNA of the CDR3: TGCGCCAGCAGCCAGAACAGGGGTTCCTATAATTCACCCCTCCACTTT. The rearrangement links TRBV4-3 to TRBJ1-6, with 7 bases identical to TRBD1. CDR3 length: 16 amino acids. Trimming removed 3 bases from V and 1 base from J; junction bases left unmatched: 3. Germline CDR1 reads LGHNA; CDR2 reads YSLEER.

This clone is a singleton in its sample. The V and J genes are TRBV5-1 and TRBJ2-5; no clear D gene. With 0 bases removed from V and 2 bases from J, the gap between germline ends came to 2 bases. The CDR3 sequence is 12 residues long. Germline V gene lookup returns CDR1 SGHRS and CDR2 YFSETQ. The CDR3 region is CASSLAQETQYF. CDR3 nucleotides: TGCGCCAGCAGCTTGGCTCAAGAGACCCAGTACTTC.

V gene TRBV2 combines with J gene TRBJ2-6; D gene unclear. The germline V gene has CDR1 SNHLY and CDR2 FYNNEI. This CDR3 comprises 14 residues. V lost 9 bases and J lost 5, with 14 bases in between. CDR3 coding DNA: TGTGCCAGACCGATACAAAGTCGGGCCAACGTCCTGACTTTC. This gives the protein CARPIQSRANVLTF.